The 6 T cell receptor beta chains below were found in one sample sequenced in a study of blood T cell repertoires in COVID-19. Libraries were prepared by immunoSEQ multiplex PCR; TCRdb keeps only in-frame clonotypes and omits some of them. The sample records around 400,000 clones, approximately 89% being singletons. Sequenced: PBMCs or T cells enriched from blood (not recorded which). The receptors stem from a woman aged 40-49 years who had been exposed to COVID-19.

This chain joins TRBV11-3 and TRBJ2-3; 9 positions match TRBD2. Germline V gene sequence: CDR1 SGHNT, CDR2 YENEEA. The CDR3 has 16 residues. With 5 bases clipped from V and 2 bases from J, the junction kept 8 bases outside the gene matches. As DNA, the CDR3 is TGTGCCAGCAGCCCATCTAGCGGGAAACTCACAGATACGCAGTATTTT. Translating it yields CASSPSSGKLTDTQYF.

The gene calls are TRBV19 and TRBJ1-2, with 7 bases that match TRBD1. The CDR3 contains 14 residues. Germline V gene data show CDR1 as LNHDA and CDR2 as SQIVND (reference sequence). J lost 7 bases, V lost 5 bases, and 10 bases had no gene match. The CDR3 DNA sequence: TGTGCCAGTAGTTTCGACAGGGTGTCGGTTGGCTACACCTTC. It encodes CASSFDRVSVGYTF.

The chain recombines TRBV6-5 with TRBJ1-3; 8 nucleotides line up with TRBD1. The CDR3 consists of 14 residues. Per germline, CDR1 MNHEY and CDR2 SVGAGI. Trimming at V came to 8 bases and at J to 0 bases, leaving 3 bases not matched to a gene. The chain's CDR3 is CASGDRSSGNTIYF. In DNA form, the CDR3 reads TGTGCCAGCGGGGACAGGTCCTCTGGAAACACCATATATTTT.

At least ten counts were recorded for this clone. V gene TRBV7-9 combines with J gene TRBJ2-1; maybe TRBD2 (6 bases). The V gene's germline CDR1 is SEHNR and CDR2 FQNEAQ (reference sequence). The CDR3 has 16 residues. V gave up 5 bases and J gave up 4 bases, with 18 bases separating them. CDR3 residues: CASSPGRESLYNEQFF. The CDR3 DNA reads TGTGCCAGCAGCCCTGGTCGGGAGTCCCTTTACAATGAGCAGTTCTTC.

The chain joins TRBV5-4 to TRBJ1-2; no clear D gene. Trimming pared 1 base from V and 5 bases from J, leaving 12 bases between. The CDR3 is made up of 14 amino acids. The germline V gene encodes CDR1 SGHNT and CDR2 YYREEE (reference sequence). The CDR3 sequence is CASSLLGGDYGYTF. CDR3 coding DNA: TGTGCCAGCAGCTTGTTGGGCGGGGATTATGGCTACACCTTC.

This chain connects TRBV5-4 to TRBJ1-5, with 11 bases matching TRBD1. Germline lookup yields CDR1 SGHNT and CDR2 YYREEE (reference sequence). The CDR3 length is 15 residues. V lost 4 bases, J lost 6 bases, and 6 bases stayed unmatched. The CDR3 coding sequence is TGTGCCAGCAGCGCAGGACAGGGGGCCGGTCAGCCCCAGCATTTT. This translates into CASSAGQGAGQPQHF.